Shown below are 9 T cell receptor beta chains from a single sample sequenced in a study of CD8 T cells in ankylosing spondylitis (dated by TCRdb to between 2016 and 2019). Preparation of the library involved 5' RACE. The sample was run on an Illumina HiSeq 2500. Through fastp at Q25 and MiXCR, TCRdb rebuilt clones from the public reads, retaining in-frame beta chains. A single entry per CDR3 protein holds the most common genes and DNA from its merged rows. The sample has 250,000 or so distinct CDR3 sequences on record, 15% to 20% of them singletons. The ten biggest clones cover around 33% of the sample. Sequencing input: blood, either unsorted or a sorted T cell fraction (not recorded which). These receptors were taken from a male donor with ankylosing spondylitis or in good health (not recorded which).

CDR3 sequence reads: CASSPLGVAGTYNEQFF. The CDR3 DNA reads TGTGCCAGCAGCCCCCTGGGGGTAGCGGGAACGTACAATGAGCAGTTCTTC. The V gene is TRBV3-1, the J gene TRBJ2-1; TRBD2 matches at 8 bases. The V gene end was trimmed by 4 bases and the J gene end by 4 bases; junction bases not matched to a gene: 12. There are 17 residues in the CDR3. The germline gives CDR1 LGHDT, CDR2 YNNKEL (reference sequence).

This clonotype showed up just once. For the CDR3, the DNA is TGTGCCAGCAGCCAAGATTGGCTAGCGGGAGCAGGGGAGCAGTACTTC. Its translation is CASSQDWLAGAGEQYF. V gene TRBV14 combines with J gene TRBJ2-7, with 10 bases matching TRBD2. The J segment lost 7 bases and the V segment lost 0 bases, leaving 9 bases of the junction unmatched. Germline V gives CDR1 SGHDN, CDR2 FVKESK. This CDR3 region has 16 residues.

In its sample, this clonotype was seen many times. The chain couples TRBV6-5 to TRBJ2-7; D is unclear. Trimming stripped 8 bases from V and 4 bases from J, with 9 bases between. CDR1 is MNHEY, CDR2 SVGAGI, per germline. The CDR3 is made up of 11 amino acids. Here the CDR3 reads CASGVSYEQYF. CDR3 nucleotide sequence: TGTGCCAGCGGAGTGAGTTACGAGCAGTACTTC.

This clonotype has only a few counts. The rearrangement links TRBV6-5 to TRBJ1-5, with 8 bases lining up with TRBD1. The CDR3 runs to 14 residues. CDR1 is MNHEY and CDR2 is SVGAGI in the germline V gene. J lost 5 bases, V lost 2 bases, and 2 bases had no gene match. The CDR3 protein is CASSYATGDQPQHF. CDR3 nucleotides: TGTGCCAGCAGTTACGCGACAGGGGATCAGCCCCAGCATTTT.

This clonotype occurred once. One end of the junction does not line up with germline, which may come from a read error. J is TRBJ2-7 and V is TRBV7-6; D may be TRBD1 or TRBD2 (5 bases each). CDR1 is SGHVS and CDR2 is FNYEAQ in the germline V gene. There are 16 residues in the CDR3. This chain's CDR3 is CASSLEGRGAIYEQSF. For the CDR3, the DNA is TGTGCCAGCAGCTTAGAGGGTAGAGGGGCGATCTACGAGCAGTCCTTC.

This clonotype was counted only a few times. The gene calls are TRBV4-1 and TRBJ1-2, with TRBD1 matching 7 bases. Germline CDR1 MGHRA, CDR2 YSYEKL. CDR3 length: 13 residues. Trimming removed 2 bases from V and 7 bases from J; junction bases left unmatched: 4. CDR3 in amino acids: CASSQQTGFGYTF. In nucleotides, the CDR3 is TGCGCCAGCAGCCAACAGACAGGGTTTGGCTACACCTTC.

This clonotype occurred many times. The chain carries TRBV12-3 or TRBV12-4 and TRBJ2-1; 7 positions agree with TRBD2. V lost 6 bases, J lost 7 bases, and 6 bases stayed unmatched. The CDR3 length is 13 residues. This chain's CDR3 is CASSAYGGNEQFF. The DNA for the CDR3 is TGTGCCAGCAGCGCCTACGGGGGGAATGAGCAGTTCTTC.

The CDR3 sequence is CASSLLDTGIAYEQYF. The DNA for the CDR3 is TGTGCCAGCAGCTTGTTAGATACCGGGATCGCTTACGAGCAGTACTTC. The chain has TRBV11-2 and TRBJ2-7; D may be TRBD2 (5 bases). Trimming stripped 3 bases from V and 4 bases from J, with 19 bases between. The germline V gene encodes CDR1 SGHAT and CDR2 FQNNGV. The CDR3 covers 16 residues. The full variable domain, in which reference TRBV11-2 and TRBJ2-7 provide the parts outside the CDR3, is EAGVAQSPRYKIIEKRQSVAFWCNPISGHATLYWYQQILGQGPKLLIQFQNNGVVDDSQLPKDRFSAERLKGVDSTLKIQPAKLEDSAVYLCASSLLDTGIAYEQYFGPGTRLTVT.

This clonotype was counted many times. DNA of the CDR3: TGCGCCAGCAGCCAAGAGGGGACAGGGGGCTATGAGCAGTTCTTC. Translated: CASSQEGTGGYEQFF. V and J are TRBV4-3 and TRBJ2-1; 12 bases fit TRBD1. This CDR3 is built from 15 residues. With 0 bases clipped from V and 8 bases from J, the junction kept 2 bases outside the gene matches. CDR1 LGHNA and CDR2 YSLEER come from the germline V gene.